One sample yielded the 20 T cell receptor beta chains listed below, sequenced in a study of regulatory T cells in long-lasting Graves disease. Arm-PCR of CDR3 regions with iRepertoire HTBI primers generated TCR beta libraries. TCRdb recomputed calls from the multiplex PCR reads with MiXCR, one row per CDR3 protein. The table lists about half a million distinct CDR3 sequences, around 12% of them singletons. Noted time point: newly diagnosed GD, antithyroid drugs for less than 3 months. RNA extracted from PBMCs served as the sequencing template. This sample was shared with a second study, whose subject was T cells in Graves' hyperthyroidism and ophthalmopathy.

The source material was peripheral blood mononuclear cells (PBMCs), sampled at new diagnosis, from a patient treated with antithyroid drugs. The receptors originated from a woman aged 30 to 39 with Graves disease.

This chain uses TRBV3-1 with TRBJ2-3, with 8 positions matching TRBD2. The germline CDR1 and CDR2 sequences are LGHDT and YNNKEL (reference sequence). The CDR3 is made up of 17 amino acids. V lost 0 bases, J lost 1 base, and 6 bases stayed unmatched. This chain's CDR3 is CASSQEVIAGRTDTQYF. The CDR3, as DNA: TGTGCCAGCAGCCAAGAGGTAATAGCGGGACGCACAGATACGCAGTATTTT.

The chain links TRBV4-2 to TRBJ1-3; D remains ambiguous. Per the germline V gene, CDR1 is LGHNA and CDR2 is YNFKEQ. V was pared by 0 bases and J by 0 bases, with 12 bases between. There are 17 residues in the CDR3. CDR3 coding DNA: TGTGCCAGCAGCCAAGATGCTTCGGGTAGCTCTGGAAACACCATATATTTT. Translating gives CASSQDASGSSGNTIYF.

This clonotype was observed a handful of times. The chain joins TRBV5-1 to TRBJ1-2; 10 bases are shared with TRBD1. The V gene end was trimmed by 4 bases and the J gene end by 1 base; junction bases not matched to a gene: 7. Germline-derived CDR1 and CDR2 are SGHRS and YFSETQ. CDR3 length: 16 amino acids. DNA for the CDR3: TGCGCCAGCAGCGAATCCGGGACAGGGGTTAACTATGGCTACACCTTC. Translation: CASSESGTGVNYGYTF.

With respect to this clonotype: A much bigger clone sits one base away, suggesting this may be a read error. This rearrangement joins TRBV6-5 to TRBJ2-7, with no clear D. Germline V gives CDR1 MNHEY, CDR2 SVGAGI. This CDR3 has 15 amino acids. V lost 2 bases to trimming and J lost 7 bases, with 18 bases between them. The CDR3 protein is CASSYSLFPTNEQYF. CDR3 nucleotides: TGTGCCAGCAGTTACAGTTTATTTCCTACGAATGAGCAGTACTTC.

This clonotype has a count of ten or more. The V call is TRBV7-9, the J call TRBJ1-6; D uncertain. Germline V gives CDR1 SEHNR, CDR2 FQNEAQ (reference sequence). CDR3 length: 14 residues. Trimming removed 6 bases from V and 0 bases from J, with 6 bases in between. Written as DNA, the CDR3 is TGTGCCAGCAGTCTTAGCTCCTATAATTCACCCCTCCACTTT. Amino acid sequence: CASSLSSYNSPLHF.

In its sample, this clonotype was seen many times. V gene TRBV19 combines with J gene TRBJ1-1; D is unresolved. V gave up 6 bases and J gave up 0 bases, with 17 bases separating them. This CDR3 is built from 16 residues. CDR1 and CDR2 from the germline V gene are LNHDA and SQIVND (reference sequence). CDR3 in amino acids: CASSPPRREMNTEAFF. In nucleotides, the CDR3 is TGTGCCAGTAGCCCGCCTAGGAGAGAAATGAACACTGAAGCTTTCTTT.

This clonotype has at least ten counts. V gene TRBV2 combines with J gene TRBJ2-1, with 8 bases that match TRBD2. There are 14 residues in the CDR3. V was pared by 6 bases and J by 7 bases, with 8 bases of the junction left unmatched. The germline gives CDR1 SNHLY, CDR2 FYNNEI. The DNA for the CDR3 is TGTGCCAGCAGGGATCGAGCGGGAGCTAATGAGCAGTTCTTC. Translating gives CASRDRAGANEQFF.

This clonotype was recorded many times. The genes are TRBV12-3 or TRBV12-4 and TRBJ2-1; TRBD2 aligns across 14 bases. The V and J ends lost 3 bases and 4 bases, in that order; junction bases with no gene match: 2. CDR3 length equals 16 residues. This CDR3 reads CASSFGTSGGYNEQFF. CDR3 sequence (DNA): TGTGCCAGCAGTTTTGGGACTAGCGGGGGTTACAATGAGCAGTTCTTC.

This clonotype was seen only a few times. The CDR3 is CATSDLDKSSYNEQFF. The DNA for the CDR3 is TGTGCCACCAGTGACCTGGACAAGAGCTCCTACAATGAGCAGTTCTTC. The genes are TRBV24-1 and TRBJ2-1; D perhaps matches TRBD1 (5 bases). Germline V gives CDR1 KGHDR, CDR2 SFDVKD. This CDR3 spans 16 amino acids. Trimming cost V 4 bases and J 0 bases, with 12 bases left between them.

This clonotype was counted at least ten times. This chain uses TRBV13 with TRBJ1-1; D is unclear. The CDR3 has 21 amino acids. Trimming took 2 bases from V and 8 from J, leaving 36 bases between them. The germline CDR1 and CDR2 sequences are PRHDT and FYEKMQ (reference sequence). The CDR3 protein is CASSLWNGWASRRERGMEAFF. CDR3 bases: TGTGCCAGCAGCTTATGGAACGGGTGGGCGTCAAGGCGGGAGCGAGGAATGGAAGCTTTCTTT.

DNA of the CDR3: TGTGCCACCCTAAATGCGGGGATTGGTGTAAATCAGCCCCAGCATTTT. Translating it yields CATLNAGIGVNQPQHF. J is TRBJ1-5 and V is TRBV6-1, with unresolved D. V dropped 10 bases and J dropped 4 bases, with 23 bases sitting between them. In germline, CDR1 is MNHNS, CDR2 SASEGT. This CDR3 is built from 16 residues.

This clonotype was counted ten times or more. The J gene is TRBJ1-2, the V gene TRBV2, with 9 bases matching TRBD1. Germline V gene lookup returns CDR1 SNHLY and CDR2 FYNNEI. V lost 8 bases to trimming and J lost 4 bases; unmatched junction nucleotides: 8. This CDR3 region has 14 residues. CDR3 amino acids: CASSIGTGRYGYTF. CDR3 sequence (DNA): TGTGCCAGCTCGATCGGGACAGGGCGCTATGGCTACACCTTC.

This clonotype was picked up many times. The rearrangement links TRBV3-1 to TRBJ2-7; D may correspond to TRBD1 or TRBD2 (5 bases each). CDR1 is LGHDT and CDR2 is YNNKEL in the germline V gene (reference sequence). The V end was cut by 4 bases, the J end by 7 bases, with 8 bases between. The CDR3 consists of 11 residues. The CDR3 sequence: CASSRDGEQYF. The CDR3 nucleotides are TGTGCCAGCAGCCGGGACGGGGAGCAGTACTTC.

This clonotype was seen many times. This chain joins TRBV30 and TRBJ1-6; 7 positions agree with TRBD1. V lost 7 bases, J lost 8 bases, and 8 bases stayed unmatched. CDR3 size: 13 residues. Germline V lookup: CDR1 GTSNPN, CDR2 SVGIG (reference sequence). Here the CDR3 DNA reads TGTGCCTCGTCCGGGACAGATTATTCACCCCTCCACTTT. Amino acid sequence: CASSGTDYSPLHF.

This clonotype was seen many times. CDR3 bases: TGTGCCAGCAGCTTAGCCCACCTCGGGCAGGGGGGATACAATGAGCAGTTCTTC. Protein sequence: CASSLAHLGQGGYNEQFF. This chain connects TRBV11-1 to TRBJ2-1; TRBD1 might be the D (7 bases). This CDR3 has 18 residues. Germline CDR1 and CDR2: SGHAT and FQDESV (reference sequence). V gave up 0 bases and J gave up 4 bases, with 19 bases separating them.

In this sample, this clonotype turned up many times. The genes are TRBV2 and TRBJ1-1, with D perhaps matching TRBD1 (5 bases). Deletions cut 4 bases from V and 1 base from J, with 7 bases between. Germline CDR1 and CDR2: SNHLY and FYNNEI. This CDR3 has 13 amino acids. Written as DNA, the CDR3 is TGTGCCAGCAGTGTAGGGGAGAACACTGAAGCTTTCTTT. It translates to CASSVGENTEAFF.

This clonotype was counted a few times. The chain has TRBV5-1 and TRBJ1-4; D possibly corresponds to TRBD1 (5 bases). This CDR3 region has 16 residues. Between the trimmed V and J ends, which lost 3 bases and 0 bases, there was a span of 12 bases. The germline V gene encodes CDR1 SGHRS and CDR2 YFSETQ. DNA of the CDR3: TGCGCCAGCAGCTCACAAACAGGCTCAACTAATGAAAAACTGTTTTTT. Protein product: CASSSQTGSTNEKLFF. The full variable domain, completed using reference TRBV5-1 and TRBJ1-4, is KAGVTQTPRYLIKTRGQQVTLSCSPISGHRSVSWYQQTPGQGLQFLFEYFSETQRNKGNFPGRFSGRQFSNSRSEMNVSTLELGDSALYLCASSSQTGSTNEKLFFGSGTQLSVL.

This clonotype was counted between two and nine times. The chain carries TRBV4-3 and TRBJ1-3, with D maybe TRBD1 (5 bases). This CDR3 contains 16 residues. V shed 0 bases and J shed 4 bases, with 13 bases lying between them. Germline V CDR1 and CDR2: LGHNA, YSLEER. The CDR3 sequence: CASSQEVRGSGNTIYF. The CDR3 bases are TGCGCCAGCAGCCAAGAGGTTAGGGGTTCAGGAAACACCATATATTTT.

The chain carries TRBV18 and TRBJ2-7; the D is unclear. Trimming left V 5 bases short and J 0 bases short, with 8 bases between. Germline-derived CDR1 and CDR2 are KGHSH and LQKENI. The CDR3 is made up of 13 amino acids. The CDR3 nucleotides are TGTGCCAGCTCAACCGGCCGCTCCTACGAGCAGTACTTC. Its translation is CASSTGRSYEQYF.

The chain links TRBV7-9 to TRBJ2-1; 8 nucleotides align to TRBD2. The CDR3 has 16 amino acids. V shed 6 bases and J 0 bases; nucleotides not matched to a gene: 7. CDR1 and CDR2 (germline): SEHNR, FQNEAQ (reference sequence). The CDR3 region has the DNA TGTGCCAGCAGGGCGGAAGCGGGAGACTCCTACAATGAGCAGTTCTTC. Its translation is CASRAEAGDSYNEQFF.